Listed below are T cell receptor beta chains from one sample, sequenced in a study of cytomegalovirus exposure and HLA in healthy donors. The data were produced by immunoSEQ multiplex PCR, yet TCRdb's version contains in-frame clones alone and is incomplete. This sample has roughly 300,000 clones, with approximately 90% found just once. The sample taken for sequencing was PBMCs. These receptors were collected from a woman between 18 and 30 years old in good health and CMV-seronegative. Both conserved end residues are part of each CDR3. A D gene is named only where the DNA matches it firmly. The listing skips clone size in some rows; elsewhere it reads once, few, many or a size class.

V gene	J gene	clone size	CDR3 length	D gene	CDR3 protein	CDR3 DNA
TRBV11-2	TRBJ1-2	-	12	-	CASRPAGYGYTF	TGTGCCAGCAGACCCGCGGGGTATGGCTACACCTTC
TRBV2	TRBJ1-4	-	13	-	CAVMGGSSEKLFF	TGTGCCGTCATGGGGGGGAGCAGTGAAAAACTGTTTTTT
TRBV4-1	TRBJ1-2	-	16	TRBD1	CASSHSRRGVGGGYTF	TGCGCCAGCAGCCACAGCCGACGAGGGGTAGGGGGCGGCTACACCTTC
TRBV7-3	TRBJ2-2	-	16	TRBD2	CASSTTSGSIAGELFF	TGTGCCAGCAGCACAACTAGCGGGAGTATCGCCGGGGAGCTGTTTTTT
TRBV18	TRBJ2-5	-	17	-	CASSPRISGRGGETQYF	TGTGCCAGCTCACCCCGCATATCCGGAAGGGGGGGAGAGACCCAGTACTTC
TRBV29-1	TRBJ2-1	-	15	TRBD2	CSVDEGGRAYNEQFF	TGCAGCGTTGATGAGGGCGGGAGGGCCTACAATGAGCAGTTCTTC
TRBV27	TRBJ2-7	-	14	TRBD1	CASSLQGSAYEQYF	TGTGCCAGCAGCCTACAGGGGAGCGCCTACGAGCAGTACTTC
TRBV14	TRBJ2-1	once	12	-	CASSQDLAAQFF	TGTGCCAGCAGCCAAGATCTCGCGGCGCAGTTCTTC
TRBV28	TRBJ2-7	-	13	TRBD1	CASSPWTGSEQYF	TGTGCCAGCAGTCCATGGACAGGGAGCGAGCAGTACTTC
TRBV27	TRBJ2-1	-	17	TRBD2	CASSDTSGSGPYNEQFF	TGTGCCAGCAGCGATACTAGCGGGAGCGGTCCCTACAATGAGCAGTTCTTC
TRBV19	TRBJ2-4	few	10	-	CATLMRDDHF	TGTGCCACTTTAATGCGGGACGACCACTTC
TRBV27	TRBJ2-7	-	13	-	CASSAADFHEQYF	TGTGCCAGCAGTGCGGCAGATTTCCACGAGCAGTACTTC
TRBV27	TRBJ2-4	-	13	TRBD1	CASRPGQLNIQYF	TGTGCCAGCCGACCGGGACAGTTAAACATTCAGTACTTC
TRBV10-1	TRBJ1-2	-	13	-	CASSESRPYGYTF	TGCGCCAGCAGTGAGTCGCGGCCCTATGGCTACACCTTC
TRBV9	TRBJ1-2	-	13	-	CASSLYLYGGYTF	TGTGCCAGCAGCCTCTACCTCTACGGTGGCTACACCTTC
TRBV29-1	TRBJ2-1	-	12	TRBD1	CSAGTDYNEQFF	TGCAGTGCCGGGACAGACTACAATGAGCAGTTCTTC
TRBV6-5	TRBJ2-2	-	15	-	CASSYWAANTGELFF	TGTGCCAGCAGTTACTGGGCAGCGAACACCGGGGAGCTGTTTTTT
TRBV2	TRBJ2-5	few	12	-	CASTGDQETQYF	TGTGCCAGCACCGGTGACCAAGAGACCCAGTACTTC
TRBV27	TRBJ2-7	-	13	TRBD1	CASSRGDRIRQYF	TGTGCCAGCAGTCGTGGGGACAGGATTAGGCAGTACTTC
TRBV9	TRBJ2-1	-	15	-	CASSASTGFYNEQFF	TGTGCCAGCAGCGCCTCAACGGGATTCTACAATGAGCAGTTCTTC
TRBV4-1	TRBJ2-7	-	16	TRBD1	CASSQPTADRGNEQYF	TGCGCCAGCAGCCAACCCACCGCGGACAGGGGTAACGAGCAGTACTTC
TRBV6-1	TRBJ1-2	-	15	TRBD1	CASSARGQANYGYTF	TGTGCCAGCAGTGCAAGGGGGCAGGCGAACTATGGCTACACCTTC
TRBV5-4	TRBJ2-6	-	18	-	CASSLGAVVNSGANVLTF	TGTGCCAGCAGCTTGGGGGCAGTAGTAAACTCTGGGGCCAACGTCCTGACTTTC
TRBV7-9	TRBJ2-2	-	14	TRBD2	CASSFSGNPGELFF	TGTGCCAGCAGCTTTAGCGGGAACCCCGGGGAGCTGTTTTTT
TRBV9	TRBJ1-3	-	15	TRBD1	CASSAQGAIGNTIYF	TGTGCCAGCAGCGCTCAGGGGGCTATTGGAAACACCATATATTTT
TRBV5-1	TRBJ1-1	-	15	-	CASSSQGIPNTEAFF	TGCGCCAGCAGCTCCCAGGGAATTCCGAACACTGAAGCTTTCTTT
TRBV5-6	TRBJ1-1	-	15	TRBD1	CASSAYQGGNTEAFF	TGTGCCAGCAGCGCATACCAGGGGGGGAACACTGAAGCTTTCTTT
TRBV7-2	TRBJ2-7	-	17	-	CASSFSSRGKGGDEQYF	TGTGCCAGCAGCTTCTCCTCTAGGGGGAAAGGCGGAGACGAGCAGTACTTC
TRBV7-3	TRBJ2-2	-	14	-	CASTIGGNTGELFF	TGTGCCAGCACCATCGGAGGGAACACCGGGGAGCTGTTTTTT
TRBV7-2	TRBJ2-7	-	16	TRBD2	CASSLTSGLARDEQYF	TGTGCCAGCAGCCTTACTAGCGGGCTCGCCAGGGATGAGCAGTACTTC
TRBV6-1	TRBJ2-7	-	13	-	CASSEAWGREQYF	TGTGCCAGCAGTGAAGCTTGGGGGCGAGAGCAGTACTTC
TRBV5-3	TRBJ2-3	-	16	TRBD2	CARSPSSGTSTDTQYF	TGTGCCAGAAGCCCTTCAAGCGGGACTAGCACAGATACGCAGTATTTT
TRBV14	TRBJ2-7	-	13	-	CASSQVVEGGQYF	TGTGCCAGCAGCCAAGTGGTCGAAGGAGGGCAGTACTTC
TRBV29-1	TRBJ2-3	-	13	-	CSVLAVSTDTQYF	TGCAGCGTCTTAGCGGTGAGCACAGATACGCAGTATTTT
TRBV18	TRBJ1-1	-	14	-	CASSPSPRNTEAFF	TGTGCCAGCTCACCATCACCGAGGAACACTGAAGCTTTCTTT
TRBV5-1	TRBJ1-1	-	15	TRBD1	CASSTGDRINTEAFF	TGCGCCAGCAGCACAGGGGACAGAATTAACACTGAAGCTTTCTTT
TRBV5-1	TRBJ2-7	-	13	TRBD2	CASSWQGGDEQYF	TGCGCCAGCAGCTGGCAGGGAGGGGACGAGCAGTACTTC
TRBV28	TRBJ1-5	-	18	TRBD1	CASTDLDRGKGGNQPQHF	TGTGCCAGCACCGACCTCGACAGGGGCAAGGGGGGAAATCAGCCCCAGCATTTT
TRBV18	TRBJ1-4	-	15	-	CASSPVSATNEKLFF	TGTGCCAGCTCACCAGTTAGTGCAACTAATGAAAAACTGTTTTTT
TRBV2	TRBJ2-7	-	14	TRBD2	CASSDGREIYEQYF	TGTGCCAGCAGTGATGGGCGGGAGATCTACGAGCAGTACTTC
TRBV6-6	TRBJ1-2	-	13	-	CASSYSTAYGYTF	TGTGCCAGCAGTTACTCGACAGCTTATGGCTACACCTTC
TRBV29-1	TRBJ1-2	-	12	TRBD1	CSVGQGGYGYTF	TGCAGCGTTGGACAGGGGGGATATGGCTACACCTTC
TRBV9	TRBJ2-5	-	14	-	CASSVAQGQETQYF	TGTGCCAGCAGCGTAGCCCAGGGCCAAGAGACCCAGTACTTC